The present T cell receptor (beta chain) was sequenced within a study of T cell repertoires in cytomegalovirus infection. Across the study: Both CMV infection and a matching HLA type were indicated by public TCR beta signatures.

From the reads, TCRdb called clonotypes with MiXCR, one entry per CDR3 protein. The sample yields fewer than 950,000 distinct CDR3 sequences, around a third seen once. General study points: CMV carriers with the relevant HLA were identified by cumulative public TCR beta family frequency. The ex vivo response was dominated by HLA-C-restricted CMV-specific TCR beta clonotypes.

The CDR3 contains 16 residues. With 6 bases clipped from V and 1 base from J, the junction kept 10 bases outside the gene matches. Germline assignment: CDR1 SGHVS and CDR2 FQNEAQ. This clonotype has only a few counts. Its antigen is as yet unknown. This TCR derives from a human donor in good health (CMV status not recorded). Some clones in this sample may be carry-over from other donors' samples. This rearrangement joins TRBV7-8 to TRBJ2-3; 7 bases agree with TRBD2. This material consisted of cultured CD8+ T cells from PBMCs, taken from culture after CMV antigen stimulation. The CDR3 DNA reads TGTGCCAGCAGACGACTGCTGGCGGGGGGCACAGATACGCAGTATTTT. Its protein product is CASRRLLAGGTDTQYF.